The 18 T cell receptor beta chains reported below all come from one sample, sequenced in a study of T cell repertoires in cytomegalovirus infection. In TCRdb, the reads were re-called with MiXCR into one record per CDR3 protein. The sample holds 400,000 or so distinct CDR3 sequences, about a sixth seen once. The specimen sequenced was PBMCs. Receptor source: a human donor in good health (CMV status not recorded). Some clones in this sample may be carry-over from other donors' samples.

V gene TRBV5-1 combines with J gene TRBJ1-6; 9 bases agree with TRBD1. This CDR3 spans 16 amino acids. Germline CDR1 reads SGHRS; CDR2 reads YFSETQ. Unmatched junction bases numbered 4, after V lost 4 bases and J lost 2 bases. CDR3 loop: CASSPGQGAYNSPLHF. The CDR3 DNA reads TGCGCCAGCAGCCCGGGACAGGGAGCCTATAATTCACCCCTCCACTTT.

The sample holds many counts of this clonotype. The chain recombines TRBV7-2 with TRBJ2-7; 9 bases agree with TRBD1. The CDR3 totals 13 residues. CDR1 is SGHTA and CDR2 is FQGNSA in the germline V gene. Trimming removed 5 bases from V and 6 bases from J; junction bases left unmatched: 5. CDR3 nucleotides: TGTGCCAGCAGCCCCGGGACAGGGCTCGAGCAGTACTTC. It translates to CASSPGTGLEQYF.

This chain uses TRBV6-1 with TRBJ2-7, with TRBD2 identical over 11 bases. Germline V CDR1 and CDR2: MNHNS, SASEGT. The V segment lost 6 bases and the J segment 2 bases; nucleotides outside the gene matches: 6. CDR3 size: 15 residues. The CDR3 DNA sequence: TGTGCCAGCAGCGTAGGGACTAGCGGTACCTACGAGCAGTACTTC. This translates into CASSVGTSGTYEQYF.

Regarding this clonotype: This may arise from a read error, as a much more abundant clone is one base away. The J gene is TRBJ2-5, the V gene TRBV7-8; no reliable D call. Between the trimmed V and J ends, which lost 1 base and 2 bases, there was a span of 5 bases. The length of the CDR3 is 13 residues. Germline loops: CDR1 SGHVS, CDR2 FQNEAQ. CDR3 sequence: CASSLDWQETQYF. CDR3 coding DNA: TGTGCCAGCAGCTTAGACTGGCAAGAGACCCAGTACTTC.

This clonotype has just a few counts. The V and J genes are TRBV27 and TRBJ1-1; 8 bases fit TRBD1. Trimming at V came to 4 bases and at J to 7 bases, leaving 17 bases not matched to a gene. Germline assignment: CDR1 MNHEY and CDR2 SMNVEV (reference sequence). CDR3 length: 17 amino acids. The CDR3 DNA is TGTGCCAGCAGTTCCAATAAACAGGTTGGACAGGGCCTTGAAGCTTTCTTT. Residues: CASSSNKQVGQGLEAFF.

The table lists this clonotype with many counts. This chain uses TRBV7-8 with TRBJ2-1, with 7 bases identical to TRBD1. The junction had 10 bases not matched to a gene; V was cut back by 0 bases and J by 5 bases. This CDR3 has 17 amino acids. Germline V lookup: CDR1 SGHVS, CDR2 FQNEAQ. The CDR3 DNA reads as TGTGCCAGCAGCTTAGCGCAAACACAGGGGCACGACAATGAGCAGTTCTTC. This sequence encodes CASSLAQTQGHDNEQFF.

With regard to this clonotype: A junction end diverges from the germline sequence, so it may reflect a read error. The V call is TRBV7-2, the J call TRBJ2-1, with D possibly called TRBD1 or TRBD2 (5 bases each). Germline lookup yields CDR1 SGHTA and CDR2 FQGNSA. The CDR3 has 15 amino acids. DNA for the CDR3: TGTGTCAGCAGCCCTGGGACGACGCTCCGCAATGAGCAGTTCTTC. It encodes CVSSPGTTLRNEQFF.

This clonotype was observed many times. The chain has TRBV7-2 and TRBJ2-4; 10 nucleotides line up with TRBD2. Germline V gives CDR1 SGHTA, CDR2 FQGNSA. This CDR3 comprises 16 residues. The J segment lost 6 bases and the V segment lost 5 bases, leaving 10 bases of the junction unmatched. CDR3 sequence reads: CASSPPKRGGLNIQYF. CDR3 in DNA: TGTGCCAGCAGCCCTCCAAAGCGGGGGGGCTTAAACATTCAGTACTTC.

This clonotype was detected a few times. The chain links TRBV7-9 to TRBJ2-5; TRBD1 aligns across 7 bases. The V segment lost 2 bases and the J segment 4 bases; nucleotides outside the gene matches: 1. The CDR3 runs to 13 residues. Germline V gives CDR1 SEHNR, CDR2 FQNEAQ (reference sequence). The CDR3 bases are TGTGCCAGCAGCTTAAACAGGGGAGAGACCCAGTACTTC. Its translation is CASSLNRGETQYF.

This clonotype was counted ten times or more. The chain recombines TRBV7-8 with TRBJ1-1, with 7 bases fitting TRBD1. CDR3 length equals 15 residues. Per the germline V gene, CDR1 is SGHVS and CDR2 is FQNEAQ. V lost 5 bases, J lost 1 base, and 7 bases stayed unmatched. The CDR3 region has the DNA TGTGCCAGCAGCCGAAGGACAGGCACGAACACTGAAGCTTTCTTT. Its protein product is CASSRRTGTNTEAFF. The whole variable domain, filled in from reference TRBV7-8 and TRBJ1-1, reads GAGVSQSPRYKVAKRGQDVALRCDPISGHVSLFWYQQALGQGPEFLTYFQNEAQLDKSGLPSDRFFAERPEGSVSTLKIQRTQQEDSAVYLCASSRRTGTNTEAFFGQGTRLTVV.

This clonotype was recorded a few times. The genes are TRBV19 and TRBJ1-2; a weak D match, TRBD1 (5 bases). Per germline, CDR1 LNHDA and CDR2 SQIVND (reference sequence). V lost 10 bases and J 8 bases, leaving 23 bases between the germline ends. The CDR3 contains 14 residues. The CDR3 DNA reads TGTGCCATCCATGCCGGGACTTCAGGCGGGGGCTACACCTTC. Translation gives CAIHAGTSGGGYTF.

The table lists this clonotype with many counts. The J gene is TRBJ2-7, the V gene TRBV7-8; no clear D. CDR1 and CDR2 from the germline V gene are SGHVS and FQNEAQ. The CDR3 has 15 amino acids. The V end was cut by 3 bases, the J end by 3 bases, with 15 bases between. The CDR3 sequence: CASSFRRRPIYEQYF. CDR3 in DNA: TGTGCCAGCAGCTTTAGACGGCGTCCCATCTACGAGCAGTACTTC.

This chain joins TRBV5-1 and TRBJ2-6; TRBD1 aligns across 8 bases. CDR1 and CDR2 (germline): SGHRS, YFSETQ. The CDR3 is 18 residues long. Trimming removed 3 bases from V and 0 bases from J; junction bases left unmatched: 8. The CDR3 nucleotides are TGCGCCAGCAGCTCCCCGGGACAGGTACTCTCTGGGGCCAACGTCCTGACTTTC. Its translation: CASSSPGQVLSGANVLTF.

This clonotype occurred many times. This chain joins TRBV7-8 and TRBJ2-5, with D possibly being TRBD1 or TRBD2 (5 bases each). V was trimmed by 6 bases and J by 5 bases, leaving 13 bases between them. The CDR3 covers 13 residues. Germline V gives CDR1 SGHVS, CDR2 FQNEAQ. CDR3 amino acids: CASRSWGSETQYF. CDR3 bases: TGTGCCAGCAGATCCTGGGGGAGTGAGACCCAGTACTTC.

The rearrangement joins TRBV18 to TRBJ2-1; D not certain. Trimming pared 3 bases from V and 6 bases from J, leaving 15 bases between. The CDR3 loop spans 15 amino acids. Germline CDR1 KGHSH, CDR2 LQKENI. CDR3 sequence (DNA): TGTGCCAGCTCACCGACCCTAGACGCCTTCAATGAGCAGTTCTTC. Its protein product is CASSPTLDAFNEQFF.

This clonotype came up many times. This chain joins TRBV7-2 and TRBJ2-3; perhaps TRBD2 as D (6 bases). The V gene's germline CDR1 is SGHTA and CDR2 FQGNSA. With 5 bases removed from V and 0 bases from J, the gap between germline ends came to 15 bases. The CDR3 spans 16 residues. CDR3 residues: CASSPQLGGSTDTQYF. The CDR3 coding sequence is TGTGCCAGCAGCCCCCAACTTGGGGGGAGCACAGATACGCAGTATTTT. Full variable domain (remainder filled in from reference TRBV7-2 and TRBJ2-3): GAGVSQSPSNKVTEKGKDVELRCDPISGHTALYWYRQSLGQGLEFLIYFQGNSAPDKSGLPSDRFSAERTGGSVSTLTIQRTQQEDSAVYLCASSPQLGGSTDTQYFGPGTRLTVL.

This clonotype was detected many times. This sequence joins TRBV7-2 and TRBJ2-6; D remains ambiguous. Germline V gene data show CDR1 as SGHTA and CDR2 as FQGNSA. V shed 0 bases and J shed 3 bases, with 0 bases lying between them. The length of the CDR3 is 13 residues. CDR3 in DNA: TGTGCCAGCAGCTTAGCTGGGGCCAACGTCCTGACTTTC. Amino acids: CASSLAGANVLTF.

This clonotype has just a few counts. J is TRBJ1-5 and V is TRBV6-2 or TRBV6-3, with 8 bases that match TRBD1. CDR3 length: 17 residues. V shed 4 bases and J 6 bases; nucleotides not matched to a gene: 14. Germline CDR1 is MNHEY and CDR2 is SVGEGT. CDR3 region: CASSSPVTGDLGQPQHF. The CDR3 DNA reads TGTGCCAGCAGTTCCCCCGTGACAGGGGATCTGGGTCAGCCCCAGCATTTT.